What follows are 30 T cell receptor beta chains derived from one specimen sequenced in a study of radiotherapy plus CTLA-4 blockade in lung cancer. Clones were sequenced by immunoSEQ multiplex PCR, and TCRdb holds only the in-frame ones, with some missing. The data contain 40,000 to 50,000 clones, approximately 78% of them singletons. This specimen was peripheral blood, taken from a patient treated with radiotherapy plus ipilimumab. The receptors shown here come from a human donor with non-small cell lung cancer who had stable disease on radiotherapy plus ipilimumab.

The chain has TRBV7-2 and TRBJ2-1; 12 bases are shared with TRBD2. Per germline, CDR1 SGHTA and CDR2 FQGNSA. CDR3 length equals 16 residues. V shed 5 bases and J 5 bases; nucleotides not matched to a gene: 7. The CDR3 DNA follows: TGTGCCAGCAGCCCACAGGGACTAGCGGGCCACAATGAGCAGTTCTTC. This gives the protein CASSPQGLAGHNEQFF.

The chain carries TRBV11-3 and TRBJ2-7; TRBD1 is a possible D gene (6 bases). V was clipped by 5 bases and J by 2 bases, with 19 bases between them. The CDR3 is 16 residues long. CDR1 and CDR2 from the germline V gene are SGHNT and YENEEA. The CDR3, as DNA: TGTGCCAGCAGCAAGACAGGAGAACAGGAGACCTACGAGCAGTACTTC. Its protein is CASSKTGEQETYEQYF.

The rearrangement joins TRBV15 to TRBJ1-1; D is perhaps TRBD1 (5 bases). CDR3 length: 17 residues. Germline-derived CDR1 and CDR2 are LNHNV and YYDKDF (reference sequence). V was pared by 0 bases and J by 1 base, with 15 bases between. Here the CDR3 DNA reads TGTGCCACCAGCAGAGATCTGCCGTGGGGCGAGAACACTGAAGCTTTCTTT. This gives the protein CATSRDLPWGENTEAFF.

This chain joins TRBV28 and TRBJ1-2, with D unresolved. Germline V lookup: CDR1 MDHEN, CDR2 SYDVKM. The CDR3 is 13 residues long. The V end was cut by 6 bases, the J end by 4 bases, with 12 bases between. CDR3 amino acids: CASSRAAVYGYTF. The CDR3 DNA sequence: TGTGCCAGCAGCCGAGCGGCAGTCTATGGCTACACCTTC.

The CDR3 nucleotides read TGTGCCAGCAGCTCGGGGCGGGGGAAATTGGCAGAGACCCAGTACTTC. It specifies CASSSGRGKLAETQYF. The gene calls are TRBV5-8 and TRBJ2-5; 7 bases fit TRBD2. CDR1 is SGHTS, CDR2 YDEGEE, per germline. Trimming removed 3 bases from V and 4 bases from J; junction bases left unmatched: 12. This CDR3 contains 16 residues.

As DNA, the CDR3 is TGTGCCAGCAGCTTCGGAGCGGGAGGGCGGGATACGCAGTATTTT. It codes for CASSFGAGGRDTQYF. V and J are TRBV7-9 and TRBJ2-3; 10 nucleotides align to TRBD2. V trimming: 3 bases; J trimming: 6 bases; junction bases outside the gene matches: 6. Germline V lookup: CDR1 SEHNR, CDR2 FQNEAQ (reference sequence). The CDR3 spans 15 residues.

The CDR3 DNA is TGTGCCAGCGGGGACAGTGCACTTAATGAAAAACTGTTTTTT. Protein product: CASGDSALNEKLFF. V usage is TRBV6-5 and J usage is TRBJ1-4; 7 nucleotides align to TRBD1. The CDR3 loop spans 14 amino acids. V gave up 8 bases and J gave up 4 bases; unmatched junction bases: 7. Germline V gene data show CDR1 as MNHEY and CDR2 as SVGAGI.

V and J are TRBV7-2 and TRBJ2-5; D is undetermined. The last part of the DNA fits TRBJ2-7 better; the J call may be wrong. This CDR3 comprises 13 residues. Germline CDR1 and CDR2: SGHTA and FQGNSA. CDR3 protein: CASSLARLHEQYF. Here the CDR3 DNA reads TGTGCCAGCAGCTTAGCCCGACTCCACGAGCAGTACTTC.

The chain uses TRBV7-2 and TRBJ2-7; possible D gene TRBD2, 6 bases. V lost 5 bases to trimming and J lost 0 bases, with 17 bases between them. The germline CDR1 and CDR2 sequences are SGHTA and FQGNSA. This CDR3 has 16 amino acids. CDR3 loop: CASSTPGDWSSYEQYF. DNA of the CDR3: TGTGCCAGCAGCACCCCTGGGGACTGGAGCTCCTACGAGCAGTACTTC. Using reference TRBV7-2 and TRBJ2-7 for the parts outside the CDR3, the full variable domain is GAGVSQSPSNKVTEKGKDVELRCDPISGHTALYWYRQSLGQGLEFLIYFQGNSAPDKSGLPSDRFSAERTGGSVSTLTIQRTQQEDSAVYLCASSTPGDWSSYEQYFGPGTRLTVT.

This chain joins TRBV27 and TRBJ2-7, with 7 bases lining up with TRBD1. Germline CDR1 MNHEY, CDR2 SMNVEV (reference sequence). The CDR3 is made up of 15 amino acids. Trimming removed 6 bases from V and 1 base from J; junction bases left unmatched: 9. The CDR3 region has the DNA TGTGCCAGCAGATTCGGGACAGATGGGTCCTACGAGCAGTACTTC. It codes for CASRFGTDGSYEQYF.

This sequence joins TRBV2 and TRBJ2-1; 10 positions agree with TRBD2. After removal of 6 bases from V and 8 bases from J, the junction contained 4 bases not matched to a gene. The CDR3 has 13 amino acids. Per the germline V gene, CDR1 is SNHLY and CDR2 is FYNNEI. CDR3 nucleotide sequence: TGTGCCAGCAGATTCGGGACTAGCGATGAGCAGTTCTTC. Amino acid sequence: CASRFGTSDEQFF.

The chain employs TRBV7-9 and TRBJ1-3; TRBD1 is a possible D gene (6 bases). CDR1 and CDR2 (germline): SEHNR, FQNEAQ (reference sequence). The V end was cut by 4 bases, the J end by 2 bases, with 9 bases between. This CDR3 contains 14 residues. In DNA form, the CDR3 reads TGTGCCAGCAGCTCGGGACACGCTGGAAACACCATATATTTT. This codes for CASSSGHAGNTIYF.

The gene calls are TRBV5-1 and TRBJ1-4; 7 bases line up with TRBD1. J lost 1 base, V lost 5 bases, and 8 bases had no gene match. Germline CDR1 is SGHRS and CDR2 is YFSETQ. CDR3 size: 16 residues. CDR3 protein: CASRYTGARTNEKLFF. In DNA, the CDR3 is TGCGCCAGCAGGTATACAGGGGCCCGAACTAATGAAAAACTGTTTTTT.

The CDR3 coding sequence is TGCAGCGTTGAAGCCAGGGTGAACACCGGGGAGCTGTTTTTT. Encoded protein: CSVEARVNTGELFF. The J gene is TRBJ2-2, the V gene TRBV29-1; D is perhaps TRBD1 (5 bases). The germline V and J ends were trimmed by 1 base and 1 base, with 7 bases remaining between them. CDR1 is SQVTM and CDR2 is ANQGSEA in the germline V gene. This CDR3 has 14 amino acids.

V is TRBV4-2 and J is TRBJ2-5, with 8 bases identical to TRBD2. Germline CDR1 is LGHNA and CDR2 is YNFKEQ. The CDR3 has 16 amino acids. V dropped 0 bases and J dropped 2; count of bases not matched to a gene: 5. The CDR3 coding sequence is TGTGCCAGCAGCCAAGAAACTAGCGGTGTGCAAGAGACCCAGTACTTC. Protein product: CASSQETSGVQETQYF.

This clone was found once. The chain employs TRBV7-9 and TRBJ2-3, with TRBD2 matching over 7 bases. V shed 1 base, J shed 2 bases, and the junction held 3 bases outside the gene matches. The CDR3 has 15 residues. Germline V gene sequence: CDR1 SEHNR, CDR2 FQNEAQ (reference sequence). In nucleotides, the CDR3 is TGTGCCAGCAGCTTAGGCGGGAGCATCACAGATACGCAGTATTTT. The encoded protein is CASSLGGSITDTQYF.

The chain employs TRBV19 and TRBJ2-5; tentative D call: TRBD2 (6 bases). From germline, CDR1 is LNHDA and CDR2 SQIVND (reference sequence). V lost 6 bases and J lost 2, with 19 bases in between. The CDR3 runs to 16 residues. CDR3 region: CASRVPGSFPQETQYF. The CDR3 DNA reads as TGTGCCAGTAGAGTACCCGGGAGTTTCCCACAAGAGACCCAGTACTTC.

The gene calls are TRBV5-1 and TRBJ2-1; TRBD2 is a possible D gene (5 bases). The V end was cut by 6 bases, the J end by 7 bases, with 17 bases between. Looked up from germline, CDR1 is SGHRS and CDR2 is YFSETQ. CDR3 length: 14 residues. The CDR3 protein is CASTPGGGYNEQFF. In DNA, the CDR3 is TGCGCCAGCACCCCCGGAGGAGGATATAATGAGCAGTTCTTC.

This chain links TRBV7-8 with TRBJ2-5; D is unresolved. The DNA matches TRBJ2-7 better at its end, which makes the J call doubtful. The CDR3 totals 12 residues. Germline CDR1 SGHVS, CDR2 FQNEAQ. The DNA of the CDR3 is TGTGCCAGCAGCTTAACCTCCTACGAGCAGTACTTC. This translates into CASSLTSYEQYF.

DNA for the CDR3: TGTGCCAGCAGCGTAGCTCGGGCTAGCGGGTCCAATGAGCAGTTCTTC. Amino acid sequence: CASSVARASGSNEQFF. The genes are TRBV9 and TRBJ2-1; TRBD2 aligns across 8 bases. The length of the CDR3 is 16 residues. Trimming at V came to 0 bases and at J to 6 bases, leaving 8 bases not matched to a gene. The germline CDR1 and CDR2 sequences are SGDLS and YYNGEE. Full variable domain (rest looked up from reference TRBV9 and TRBJ2-1): DSGVTQTPKHLITATGQRVTLRCSPRSGDLSVYWYQQSLDQGLQFLIQYYNGEERAKGNILERFSAQQFPDLHSELNLSSLELGDSALYFCASSVARASGSNEQFFGPGTRLTVL.

Comments on this clone: A junction end diverges from the germline sequence, so it may reflect a read error. CDR3: CASNLVGEVNEQYF. The CDR3 region has the DNA TGCGCCAGCAACTTGGTTGGGGAGGTGAACGAGCAGTACTTC. The rearrangement joins TRBV5-1 to TRBJ2-7; tentative D call: TRBD2 (6 bases). Germline V gene lookup returns CDR1 SGHRS and CDR2 YFSETQ. This CDR3 has 14 amino acids. The complete variable domain, with remaining parts taken from reference TRBV5-1 and TRBJ2-7, reads KAGVTQTPRYLIKTRGQQVTLSCSPISGHRSVSWYQQTPGQGLQFLFEYFSETQRNKGNFPGRFSGRQFSNSRSEMNVSTLELGDSALYLCASNLVGEVNEQYFGPGTRLTVT.

The chain employs TRBV7-3 and TRBJ2-3; 8 bases line up with TRBD2. The germline CDR1 and CDR2 sequences are SGHTA and FQGTGA. The CDR3 extends over 16 amino acids. Trimming removed 2 bases from V and 5 bases from J; junction bases left unmatched: 9. Here the CDR3 DNA reads TGTGCCAGCAGCTTAGGGACGGGAGGGCCTTTAGATACGCAGTATTTT. It specifies CASSLGTGGPLDTQYF.

A single count supports this clone. The chain employs TRBV9 and TRBJ2-1, with 12 bases fitting TRBD2. The CDR3 has 15 residues. CDR1 is SGDLS, CDR2 YYNGEE, per germline. V lost 0 bases and J lost 10; bases outside the gene matches: 5. As DNA, the CDR3 is TGTGCCAGCAGCGTAGCTAGCGGGAGGGCCCCCGAGCAGTTCTTC. Its translation: CASSVASGRAPEQFF.

J is TRBJ1-2 and V is TRBV28, with unresolved D. The ends were cut back, 4 bases at V and 4 bases at J, with 10 bases in the middle. The length of the CDR3 is 13 residues. Germline V gene lookup returns CDR1 MDHEN and CDR2 SYDVKM. The DNA of the CDR3 is TGTGCCAGCAGTTCAGTTTCCATCTATGGCTACACCTTC. Protein product: CASSSVSIYGYTF.

The CDR3, as DNA: TGTGCCAGCAGCCAGTCGGACTCGCTGACCTACGAGCAGTACTTC. Residues: CASSQSDSLTYEQYF. The chain recombines TRBV11-2 with TRBJ2-7; D might be TRBD2 (5 bases). The length of the CDR3 is 15 residues. The V end was cut by 5 bases, the J end by 2 bases, with 16 bases between. Germline values: CDR1 SGHAT, CDR2 FQNNGV.

The chain recombines TRBV28 with TRBJ2-6; D may be TRBD1 (5 bases). The CDR3 runs to 16 residues. From germline, CDR1 is MDHEN and CDR2 SYDVKM. V shed 6 bases and J shed 0 bases, with 12 bases lying between them. The CDR3 DNA sequence: TGTGCCAGCAGCGAGACAGCCTACTCTGGGGCCAACGTCCTGACTTTC. Residues: CASSETAYSGANVLTF.

The V and J genes are TRBV15 and TRBJ2-7, with 8 bases matching TRBD1. V was pared by 5 bases and J by 4 bases, with 10 bases of the junction left unmatched. Germline assignment: CDR1 LNHNV and CDR2 YYDKDF (reference sequence). The CDR3 has 15 residues. CDR3: CATSERRGRRYEQYF. The CDR3 coding sequence is TGTGCCACCAGCGAGCGCAGGGGGCGGAGGTACGAGCAGTACTTC.

This sequence joins TRBV18 and TRBJ2-1; TRBD2 matches at 10 bases. The germline gives CDR1 KGHSH, CDR2 LQKENI. J gave up 9 bases and V 3 bases, and 5 bases lay outside the gene matches. CDR3 size: 14 residues. CDR3 DNA sequence: TGTGCCAGCTCACCCTCGGGACTAGCGAGTGAGCAGTTCTTC. Its protein product is CASSPSGLASEQFF.

This chain uses TRBV5-5 with TRBJ2-3; 9 bases fit TRBD2. CDR3 length: 19 amino acids. The germline V gene has CDR1 SGHKS and CDR2 YYEKEE (reference sequence). V shed 4 bases, J shed 2 bases, and the junction held 17 bases outside the gene matches. The CDR3 DNA reads TGTGCCAGCAGCCCCGCCAGTTTAGCGGGAGCTACTCTCACAGATACGCAGTATTTT. Translating it yields CASSPASLAGATLTDTQYF. The whole variable domain, remainder taken from reference TRBV5-5 and TRBJ2-3, is DAGVTQSPTHLIKTRGQQVTLRCSPISGHKSVSWYQQVLGQGPQFIFQYYEKEERGRGNFPDRFSARQFPNYSSELNVNALLLGDSALYLCASSPASLAGATLTDTQYFGPGTRLTVL.

V usage is TRBV5-1 and J usage is TRBJ2-6; the D is unclear. The V gene's germline CDR1 is SGHRS and CDR2 YFSETQ. V lost 0 bases, J lost 1 base, and 5 bases lay in between. The CDR3 has 15 amino acids. The CDR3 DNA follows: TGCGCCAGCAGCTTGGCCTTGTCTGGGGCCAACGTCCTGACTTTC. Its translation: CASSLALSGANVLTF.